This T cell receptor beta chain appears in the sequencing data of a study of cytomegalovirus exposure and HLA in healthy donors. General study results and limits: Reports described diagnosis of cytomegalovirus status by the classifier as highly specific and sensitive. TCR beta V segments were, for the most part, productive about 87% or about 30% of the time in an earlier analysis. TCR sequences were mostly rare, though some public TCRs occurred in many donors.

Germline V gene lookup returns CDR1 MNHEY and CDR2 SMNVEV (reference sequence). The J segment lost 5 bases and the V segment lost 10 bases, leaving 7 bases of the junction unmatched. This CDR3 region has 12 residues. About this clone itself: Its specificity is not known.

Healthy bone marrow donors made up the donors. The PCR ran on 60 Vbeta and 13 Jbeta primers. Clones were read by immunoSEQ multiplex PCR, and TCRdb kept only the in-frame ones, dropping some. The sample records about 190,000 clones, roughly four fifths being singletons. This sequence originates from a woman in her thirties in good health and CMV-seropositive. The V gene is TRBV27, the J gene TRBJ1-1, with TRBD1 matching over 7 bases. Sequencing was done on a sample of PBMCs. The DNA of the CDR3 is TGTGCCATCTACAGGGGAAGGACTGAAGCTTTCTTT. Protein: CAIYRGRTEAFF.